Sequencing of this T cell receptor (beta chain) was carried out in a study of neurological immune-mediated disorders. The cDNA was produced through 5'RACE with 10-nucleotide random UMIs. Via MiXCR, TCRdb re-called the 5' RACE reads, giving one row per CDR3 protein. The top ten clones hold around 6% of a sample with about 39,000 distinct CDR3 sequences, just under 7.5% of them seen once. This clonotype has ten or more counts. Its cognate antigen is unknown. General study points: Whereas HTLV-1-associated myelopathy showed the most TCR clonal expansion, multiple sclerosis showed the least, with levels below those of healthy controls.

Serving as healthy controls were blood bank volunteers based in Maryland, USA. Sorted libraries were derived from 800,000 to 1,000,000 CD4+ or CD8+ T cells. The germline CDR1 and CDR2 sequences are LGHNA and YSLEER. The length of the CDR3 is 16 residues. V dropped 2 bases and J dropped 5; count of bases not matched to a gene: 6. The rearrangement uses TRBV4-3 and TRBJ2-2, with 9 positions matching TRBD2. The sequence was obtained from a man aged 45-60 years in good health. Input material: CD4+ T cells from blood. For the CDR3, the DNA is TGCGCCAGCAGCCAAAGGAGTAGCGGGAGAACCGGGGAGCTGTTTTTT. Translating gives CASSQRSSGRTGELFF.